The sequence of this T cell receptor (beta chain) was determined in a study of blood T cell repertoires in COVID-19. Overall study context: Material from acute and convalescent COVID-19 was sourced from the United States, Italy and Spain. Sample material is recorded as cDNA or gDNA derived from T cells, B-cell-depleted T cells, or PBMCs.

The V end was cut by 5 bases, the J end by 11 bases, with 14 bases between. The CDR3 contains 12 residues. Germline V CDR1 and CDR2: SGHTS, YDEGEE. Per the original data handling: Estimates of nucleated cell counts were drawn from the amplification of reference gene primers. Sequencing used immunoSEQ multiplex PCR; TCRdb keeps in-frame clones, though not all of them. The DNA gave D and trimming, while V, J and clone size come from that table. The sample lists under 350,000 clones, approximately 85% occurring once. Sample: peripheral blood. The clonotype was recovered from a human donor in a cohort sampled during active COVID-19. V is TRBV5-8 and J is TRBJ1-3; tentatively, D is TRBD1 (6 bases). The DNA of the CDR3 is TGTGCCAGCAGGCGAGGACAGCCCCCCATATATTTT. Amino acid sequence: CASRRGQPPIYF.